This T cell receptor beta chain was sequenced in a study of blood T cells in healthy people across ages (dated by TCRdb to between 2015 and 2016). Background for the entire study: In model experiments, roughly one uniquely barcoded TCR beta cDNA molecule per two T cells was captured by template switching. Donors were grouped into four age groups: young (average approximately 16 years), middle-aged (around 39), aged (62) and long-lived (around 80). To avoid experimental bias, donors of different ages were distributed randomly across sequencing lanes. To track age-related changes in TCR beta repertoire diversity, the study relied on deep sequencing normalized with unique cDNA molecular identifiers. Two additional independent replicas of 1 million unique cDNA reads from the same blood draw were analyzed for two donors (one aged 18 to 30 and one aged 80 or older). What the work shows at the level of the full study, not this receptor alone: Compared with the aged group, the long-lived group had more naive CD4+ T cells, fewer expanded clones and increased TCR diversity, a pattern suggesting age selection. As age increased, observed TCR beta diversity per million T cells dropped in a roughly linear way, and a significant reduction was already evident by age approximately 40. Estimates of total diversity based on one million sequenced T cells were regarded as lower bounds and as underestimates. Since profiling was done on bulk unsorted PBMCs, naive and antigen-experienced compartments could not be conclusively compared. There was a strong correlation between observed TCR beta diversity and the percentage of naive T cells measured by flow cytometry. The CMV infection status of donors was not known, potentially confounding age-related changes in expanded clonotypes.

Library preparation employed 5' RACE. The sequencer was an Illumina HiSeq 2500. The second PCR ran for about 7 to 11 cycles and used a J-beta primer mix along with a sample-barcoded 5' primer. A unique molecular identifier was introduced onto each TCR beta cDNA molecule by a template-switch 5' adaptor carrying 12 random nucleotides. At least 2.5 million CDR3-containing paired-end reads were obtained from each sample. The Mint cDNA synthesis kit, primed by a TRBC-specific oligonucleotide, was used to synthesize first-strand cDNA from all RNA. After uracil-DNA glycosylase treatment, a first 18-cycle PCR used universal primers M1SS and BC2_uni_R on all cDNA. The paper's data handling went like this. Each sample was normalized by randomly selecting 1 million high-quality reads, each carrying a distinct molecular identifier. Reads sharing molecular identifiers were discarded rather than binned into consensus sequences. CDR3 identification, clonotype clustering and error correction used MiTCR with a Q25 quality threshold and the strictest error-elimination algorithm. A nonparametric unseen species model with Euler transformation was used to estimate lower-bound total TCR beta diversity. TCRdb trimmed public reads at Q25 via fastp, called clones via MiXCR and kept in-frame beta chains. Rows merge per CDR3 protein into single entries with the most common DNA and genes. TCRdb, rather than the study authors, made the V and J calls. Recorded for this sample are more than 1,400,000 distinct CDR3 sequences; around two fifths of them occurred a single time. 7% to 9% of the sample lies in the top ten.

The donors were roughly 40 Caucasian individuals from Russia, aged roughly 6 to 100 years, who were systemically healthy. About 10 milliliters of peripheral blood were drawn from each donor into EDTA-treated Vacutainer tubes. Ficoll-Paque density-gradient centrifugation was used to isolate PBMCs, with at least 6 million obtained per sample. Total RNA, at least 5 micrograms per sample, was extracted from PBMCs with Trizol reagent. For every donor, flow cytometry on a PBMC aliquot measured the percentage of naive CD45RAhigh/CD27high T cells. As regards this clonotype: No antigen is known for it. Base qualities are not recorded, but no much larger clone differs from it by a single base.

Including cysteine and phenylalanine, the CDR3 has 12 amino acids. CDR3 DNA only is kept here, 36 bases in frame from base 1. Per the germline V gene (reference sequence), DFQATT is the CDR1 and SNEGSKA is the CDR2. The junction carries 11 bases between V and J, which are trimmed by 3 bases and 6 bases respectively. The receptor's source is a woman aged 18-29 years in good health. The material sequenced was blood. The rearrangement joined TRBV20-1 to TRBJ1-1; the D segment could be TRBD1, given 5 matching bases. The bases read TGCAGTGCTAGTGGACACACCTCTGAAGCTTTCTTT. Translated, this gives CSASGHTSEAFF.